The clone carrying this T cell receptor (beta chain) was seen at least ten times. The antigen is not known. This record comes from a study of blood T cells in healthy people across ages. Points from the study as a whole: CMV status of donors was not determined, possibly confounding expanded clonotype changes.

Germline values: CDR1 DFQATT, CDR2 SNEGSKA (reference sequence). V lost 1 base and J 0 bases, leaving 10 bases between the germline ends. The CDR3 covers 14 residues. A second PCR, run for about 6 to 11 cycles, used a sample-barcoded 5' primer plus a J-beta primer mix. TCRdb re-called the 5' RACE reads with MiXCR, one entry per CDR3 protein. Of hundreds of thousands of distinct CDR3 sequences listed, roughly half are singletons. The chain couples TRBV20-1 to TRBJ2-7; tentatively, D is TRBD2 (6 bases). The sequencing input was blood. This sequence was found in a woman at least 80 years old in good health. The CDR3 region is CSARAAGSSYEQYF. DNA of the CDR3: TGCAGTGCTAGAGCGGCGGGATCCTCCTACGAGCAGTACTTC.